The rows below give T cell receptor beta chains drawn from one sample of a study of CD8+ T cells in alopecia areata. Measured with immunoSEQ multiplex PCR; TCRdb has only the in-frame clones, and not every one. The sample includes fewer than 250,000 clones, 64% of them seen just once. The input for sequencing was CD4+ T cells sorted from blood, taken at week 4, from a patient treated with tofacitinib. Source of these receptors: a human donor with alopecia areata. Both conserved end residues are part of each CDR3. Fields, in order: D gene, clone size, V gene, J gene, CDR3 DNA, CDR3 protein. D genes are given only for firm matches. Clone size is not always given. Where it is, it says once, few, many or a class for expanded clones.

D gene: .
clone size: .
V gene: TRBV5-5
J gene: TRBJ1-2
CDR3 DNA: TGTGCCAGCAGTTACGAGGGTTATGGCTACACCTTC
CDR3 protein: CASSYEGYGYTF

D gene: .
clone size: .
V gene: TRBV6-6
J gene: TRBJ1-2
CDR3 DNA: TGTGCCAGCAGCCCTGGACAGAACTATGGCTACACCTTC
CDR3 protein: CASSPGQNYGYTF

D gene: TRBD2
clone size: .
V gene: TRBV11-2
J gene: TRBJ2-5
CDR3 DNA: TGTGCCAGCAGCTTCAGCGGGGGCAAGGAGACCCAGTACTTC
CDR3 protein: CASSFSGGKETQYF

D gene: .
clone size: .
V gene: TRBV29-1
J gene: TRBJ2-7
CDR3 DNA: TGCAGCGTCTTGGACGGTCCTTACGAGCAGTACTTC
CDR3 protein: CSVLDGPYEQYF

D gene: .
clone size: .
V gene: TRBV5-4
J gene: TRBJ2-5
CDR3 DNA: TGTGCCAGCAGCTCTAACACCCAAGAGACCCAGTACTTC
CDR3 protein: CASSSNTQETQYF

D gene: .
clone size: .
V gene: TRBV7-2
J gene: TRBJ1-5
CDR3 DNA: TGTGCCAGCAGCTTAGATACCGGGGCGGGTCAGCCCCAGCATTTT
CDR3 protein: CASSLDTGAGQPQHF

D gene: .
clone size: .
V gene: TRBV30
J gene: TRBJ2-1
CDR3 DNA: TGTGCCTGGAGTGAGGGGAGCTCCTACAATGAGCAGTTCTTC
CDR3 protein: CAWSEGSSYNEQFF

D gene: .
clone size: .
V gene: TRBV4-3
J gene: TRBJ1-2
CDR3 DNA: TGCGCCAGCAGCCAAGATCTGGGCAGTCTTGGCTACACCTTC
CDR3 protein: CASSQDLGSLGYTF

D gene: .
clone size: .
V gene: TRBV2
J gene: TRBJ2-4
CDR3 DNA: TGTGCCAGCAGTGAACAGCTGGCCAAAAACATTCAGTACTTC
CDR3 protein: CASSEQLAKNIQYF

D gene: TRBD1
clone size: .
V gene: TRBV30
J gene: TRBJ1-2
CDR3 DNA: TGTGCCTGGAGTCGGGACAGGGGAATCTATGGCTACACCTTC
CDR3 protein: CAWSRDRGIYGYTF

D gene: .
clone size: .
V gene: TRBV15
J gene: TRBJ1-4
CDR3 DNA: TGTGCCACCAGCAGTGGCAATAGGGGCGTTCGAGAAAAACTGTTTTTT
CDR3 protein: CATSSGNRGVREKLFF

D gene: TRBD1
clone size: .
V gene: TRBV7-9
J gene: TRBJ2-1
CDR3 DNA: TGTGCCAGCAGCTTAAGGGGGCAGCTAAGGTCCTACAATGAGCAGTTCTTC
CDR3 protein: CASSLRGQLRSYNEQFF

D gene: TRBD1
clone size: few
V gene: TRBV2
J gene: TRBJ2-2
CDR3 DNA: TGTGCCAGGGGACAGGGCGGCGGGGAGCTGTTTTTT
CDR3 protein: CARGQGGGELFF

D gene: TRBD1
clone size: .
V gene: TRBV30
J gene: TRBJ2-2
CDR3 DNA: TGTGCCTGGAGTAGGGGCCAGGGGGCAACCGGGGAGCTGTTTTTT
CDR3 protein: CAWSRGQGATGELFF

D gene: .
clone size: .
V gene: TRBV5-1
J gene: TRBJ1-1
CDR3 DNA: TGCGCCAGCAGCCCCCGTGGGGGCCCGATGAACACTGAAGCTTTCTTT
CDR3 protein: CASSPRGGPMNTEAFF